A selection of T cell receptor beta chains follows, all from one sample in a study of cytomegalovirus exposure and HLA in healthy donors. Libraries were prepared by immunoSEQ multiplex PCR; TCRdb keeps only in-frame clonotypes and omits some of them. The sample lists roughly 150,000 clones; more than 65% were seen once. Source material: PBMCs. Source of these receptors: a man between 18 and 35 years old in good health and CMV-seropositive. Both conserved end residues are part of each CDR3. Each record gives: D gene, J gene, V gene, CDR3 protein. A D gene is named only where the DNA matches it firmly.

>NA|TRBJ1-1|TRBV7-2
CASSLVSLGGEAFF
>NA|TRBJ1-1|TRBV29-1
CSVGRVNTEAFF
>NA|TRBJ1-3|TRBV11-2
CASSFAGASGNTIYF
>NA|TRBJ1-3|TRBV6-1
CASSELDRLLSGNTIYF
>TRBD1|TRBJ1-2|TRBV7-9
CASSLIGQGQVSYTF
>TRBD1|TRBJ2-2|TRBV15
CATSRTRQGPGELFF
>TRBD1|TRBJ1-2|TRBV5-1
CASSLGTGVYGYTF
>NA|TRBJ2-3|TRBV4-2
CASSLAALVGDTQYF
>TRBD1|TRBJ2-1|TRBV18
CASSLSSGTGASNEQFF
>TRBD1|TRBJ1-4|TRBV5-1
CASSDTGGGEKLFF
>TRBD1|TRBJ1-2|TRBV6-1
CASSEGWGQAGYGYTF
>NA|TRBJ2-3|TRBV19
CASSRTGSTDTQYF
>NA|TRBJ2-1|TRBV19
CASGVPSSYNEQFF
>NA|TRBJ1-4|TRBV19
CASSLVDSHNEKLFF
>TRBD1|TRBJ1-1|TRBV10-1
CASRSGQMNTEAFF
>TRBD1|TRBJ1-4|TRBV6-1
CASSEAQGQGSEKLFF
>NA|TRBJ2-5|TRBV7-9
CASSRSGEGETQYF
>TRBD1|TRBJ1-1|TRBV15
CATSRTQGAGTEAFF
>TRBD1|TRBJ1-4|TRBV28
CASSLPTGPNEKLFF
>TRBD1|TRBJ1-2|TRBV18
CASSPRGQDGYTF
>NA|TRBJ1-2|TRBV29-1
CSVVTRGYTF
>TRBD2|TRBJ2-3|TRBV7-8
CASSEGGGSGVTQYF
>NA|TRBJ1-5|TRBV6-5
CASSYSGVRQPQHF
>NA|TRBJ2-1|TRBV11-2
CASTGGLYNEQFF
>TRBD1|TRBJ1-2|TRBV13
CASSFRGTERYGYTF
>NA|TRBJ1-5|TRBV7-2
CASSLAGGPQHF
>NA|TRBJ1-2|TRBV5-5
CASSPSTDGYTF
>NA|TRBJ2-3|TRBV4-1
CASSPTASTDTQYF
>TRBD2|TRBJ2-3|TRBV27
CASSLDSGGPDTQYF
>NA|TRBJ1-1|TRBV27
CASRVGSMNTEAFF
>NA|TRBJ1-1|TRBV6-1
CASRREGTEAFF
>NA|TRBJ2-6|TRBV6-1
CASSVRASGANVLTF
>NA|TRBJ1-4|TRBV25-1
CASSEDRINEKLFF
>NA|TRBJ2-5|TRBV19
CASSIQGIETQYF
>TRBD1|TRBJ1-2|TRBV6-6
CASSLGQNYGYTF
>NA|TRBJ2-2|TRBV4-1
CASSQDLDWPTGELFF
>TRBD1|TRBJ1-6|TRBV5-1
CASSPGQGNSPLHF
>NA|TRBJ1-2|TRBV6-1
CASQTSWNYGYTF
>NA|TRBJ2-1|TRBV10-3
CAISGRTIEGQFF
>TRBD1|TRBJ1-2|TRBV7-9
CASSLGDRVSSGYTF
>NA|TRBJ1-2|TRBV4-2
CASSQGGREAYGYTF
>TRBD1|TRBJ2-3|TRBV6-1
CASSFGQGSDTQYF
>NA|TRBJ1-4|TRBV30
CAWSRGGFEKLFF
>NA|TRBJ1-5|TRBV28
CASSFEGSGNQPQHF
>NA|TRBJ2-1|TRBV5-1
CASSLTGYNEQFF
>NA|TRBJ2-3|TRBV28
CASSLRGTDTQYF
>NA|TRBJ1-2|TRBV4-1
CASSQGRDLHSYGYTF
>NA|TRBJ1-4|TRBV15
CATSRAATNEKLFF
>NA|TRBJ1-5|TRBV27
CASSLSGQSYQPQHF
>TRBD2|TRBJ2-5|TRBV11-2
CASSSIAGQETQYF